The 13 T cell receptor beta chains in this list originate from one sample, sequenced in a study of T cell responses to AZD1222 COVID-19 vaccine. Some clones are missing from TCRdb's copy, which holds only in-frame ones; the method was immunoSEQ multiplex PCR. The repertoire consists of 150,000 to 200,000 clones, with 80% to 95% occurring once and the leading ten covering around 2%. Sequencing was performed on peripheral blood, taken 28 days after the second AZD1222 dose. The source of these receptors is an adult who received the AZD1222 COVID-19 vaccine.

This CDR3 reads CASSLGDTYYEQYF. The DNA of the CDR3 is TGTGCCAGCAGCTTAGGGGACACCTACTACGAGCAGTACTTC. The chain recombines TRBV7-9 with TRBJ2-7; tentative D call: TRBD1 (6 bases). CDR3 length: 14 residues. V dropped 1 base and J dropped 3 bases, with 10 bases sitting between them. Germline V lookup: CDR1 SEHNR, CDR2 FQNEAQ (reference sequence).

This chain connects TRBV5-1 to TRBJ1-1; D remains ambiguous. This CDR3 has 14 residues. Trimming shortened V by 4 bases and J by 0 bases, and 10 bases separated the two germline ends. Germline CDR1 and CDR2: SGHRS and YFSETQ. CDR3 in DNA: TGCGCCAGCAGCCCATCGACGGTGAACACTGAAGCTTTCTTT. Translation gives CASSPSTVNTEAFF.

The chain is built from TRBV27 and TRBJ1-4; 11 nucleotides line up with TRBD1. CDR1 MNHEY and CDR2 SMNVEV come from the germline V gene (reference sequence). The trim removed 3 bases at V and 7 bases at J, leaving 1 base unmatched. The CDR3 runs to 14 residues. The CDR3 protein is CASSFGTGGEKLFF. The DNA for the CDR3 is TGTGCCAGCAGTTTCGGGACAGGGGGTGAAAAACTGTTTTTT.

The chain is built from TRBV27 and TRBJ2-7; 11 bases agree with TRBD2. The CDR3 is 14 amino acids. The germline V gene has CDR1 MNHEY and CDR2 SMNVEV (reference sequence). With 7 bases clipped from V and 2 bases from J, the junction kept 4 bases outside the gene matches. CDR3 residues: CASKALAGAYEQYF. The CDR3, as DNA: TGTGCCAGCAAAGCACTAGCGGGGGCCTACGAGCAGTACTTC.

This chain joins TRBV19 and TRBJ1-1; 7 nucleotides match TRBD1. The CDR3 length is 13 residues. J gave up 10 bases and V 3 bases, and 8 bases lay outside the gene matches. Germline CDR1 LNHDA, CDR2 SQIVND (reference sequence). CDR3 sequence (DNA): TGTGCCAGTAGTATTCCGGGGCCAGGGGGAGCTTTCTTT. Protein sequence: CASSIPGPGGAFF. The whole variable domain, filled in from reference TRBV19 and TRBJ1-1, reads DGGITQSPKYLFRKEGQNVTLSCEQNLNHDAMYWYRQDPGQGLRLIYYSQIVNDFQKGDIAEGYSVSREKKESFPLTVTSAQKNPTAFYLCASSIPGPGGAFFGQGTRLTVV.

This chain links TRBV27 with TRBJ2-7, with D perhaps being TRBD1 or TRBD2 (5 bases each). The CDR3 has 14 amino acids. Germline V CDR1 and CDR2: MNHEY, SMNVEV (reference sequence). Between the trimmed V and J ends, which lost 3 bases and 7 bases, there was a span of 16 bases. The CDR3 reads CASSFSARGREQYF. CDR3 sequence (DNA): TGTGCCAGCAGTTTCTCTGCGAGGGGACGTGAGCAGTACTTC.

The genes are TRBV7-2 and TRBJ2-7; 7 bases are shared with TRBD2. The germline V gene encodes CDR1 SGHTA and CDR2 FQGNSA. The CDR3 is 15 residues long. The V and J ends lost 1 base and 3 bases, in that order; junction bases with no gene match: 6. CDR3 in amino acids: CASSLGGGVVYEQYF. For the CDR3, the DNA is TGTGCCAGCAGCTTAGGCGGGGGAGTAGTCTACGAGCAGTACTTC. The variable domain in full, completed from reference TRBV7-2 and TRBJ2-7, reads GAGVSQSPSNKVTEKGKDVELRCDPISGHTALYWYRQSLGQGLEFLIYFQGNSAPDKSGLPSDRFSAERTGGSVSTLTIQRTQQEDSAVYLCASSLGGGVVYEQYFGPGTRLTVT.

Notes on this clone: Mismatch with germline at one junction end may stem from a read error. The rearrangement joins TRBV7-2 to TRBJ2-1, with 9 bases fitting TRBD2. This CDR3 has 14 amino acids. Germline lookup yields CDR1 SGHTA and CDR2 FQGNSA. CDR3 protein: CASRLAGARPEQFF. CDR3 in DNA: TGTGCCAGCAGATTAGCGGGGGCCCGGCCGGAGCAGTTCTTC.

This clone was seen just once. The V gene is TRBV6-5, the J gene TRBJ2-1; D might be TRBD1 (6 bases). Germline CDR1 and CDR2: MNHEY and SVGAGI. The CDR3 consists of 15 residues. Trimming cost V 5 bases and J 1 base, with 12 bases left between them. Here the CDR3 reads CASSTGSGSYNEQFF. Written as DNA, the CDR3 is TGTGCCAGCAGTACAGGGTCTGGGTCCTACAATGAGCAGTTCTTC.

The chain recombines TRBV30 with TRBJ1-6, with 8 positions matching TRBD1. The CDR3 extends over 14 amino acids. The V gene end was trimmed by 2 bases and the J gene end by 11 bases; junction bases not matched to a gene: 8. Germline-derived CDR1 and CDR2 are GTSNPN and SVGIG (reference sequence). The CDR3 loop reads CAWSRTGSLTPLHF. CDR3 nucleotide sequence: TGTGCCTGGAGTCGGACAGGGAGTTTGACACCCCTCCACTTT.

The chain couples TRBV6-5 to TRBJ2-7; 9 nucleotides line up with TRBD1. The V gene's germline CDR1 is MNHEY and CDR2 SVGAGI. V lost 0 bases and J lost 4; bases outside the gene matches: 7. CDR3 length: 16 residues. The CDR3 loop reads CASSYSAGTGQYEQYF. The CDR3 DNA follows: TGTGCCAGCAGTTACTCGGCGGGGACAGGGCAATACGAGCAGTACTTC.

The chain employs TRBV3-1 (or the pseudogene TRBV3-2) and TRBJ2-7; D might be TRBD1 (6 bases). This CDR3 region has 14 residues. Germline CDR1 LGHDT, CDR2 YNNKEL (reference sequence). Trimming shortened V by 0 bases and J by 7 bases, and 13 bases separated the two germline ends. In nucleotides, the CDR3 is TGTGCCAGCAGCCAAGAAGGGACACCGGGGGAGCAGTACTTC. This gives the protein CASSQEGTPGEQYF.

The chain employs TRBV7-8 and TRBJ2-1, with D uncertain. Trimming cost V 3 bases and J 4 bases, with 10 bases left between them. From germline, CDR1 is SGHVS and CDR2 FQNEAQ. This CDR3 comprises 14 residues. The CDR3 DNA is TGTGCCAGCAGCTTGACGGTAGGGTACAATGAGCAGTTCTTC. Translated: CASSLTVGYNEQFF. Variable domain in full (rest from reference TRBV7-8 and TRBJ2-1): GAGVSQSPRYKVAKRGQDVALRCDPISGHVSLFWYQQALGQGPEFLTYFQNEAQLDKSGLPSDRFFAERPEGSVSTLKIQRTQQEDSAVYLCASSLTVGYNEQFFGPGTRLTVL.